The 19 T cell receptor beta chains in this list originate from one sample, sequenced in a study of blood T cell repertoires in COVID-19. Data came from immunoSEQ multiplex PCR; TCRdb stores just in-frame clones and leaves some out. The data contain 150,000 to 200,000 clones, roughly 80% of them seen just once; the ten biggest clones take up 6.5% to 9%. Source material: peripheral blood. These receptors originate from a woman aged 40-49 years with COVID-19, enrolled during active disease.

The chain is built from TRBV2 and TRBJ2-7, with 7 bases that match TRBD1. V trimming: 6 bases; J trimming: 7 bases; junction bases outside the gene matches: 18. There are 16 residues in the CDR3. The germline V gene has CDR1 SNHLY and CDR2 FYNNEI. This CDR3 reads CASREAAGQAVSEQYF. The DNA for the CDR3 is TGTGCCAGCAGGGAGGCGGCAGGACAGGCTGTTTCAGAGCAGTACTTC.

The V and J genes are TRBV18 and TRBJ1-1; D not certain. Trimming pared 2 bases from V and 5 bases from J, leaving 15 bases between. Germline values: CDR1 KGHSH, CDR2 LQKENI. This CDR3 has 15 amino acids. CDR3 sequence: CASSPYTGSQTEAFF. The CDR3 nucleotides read TGTGCCAGCTCACCATATACGGGAAGTCAGACTGAAGCTTTCTTT.

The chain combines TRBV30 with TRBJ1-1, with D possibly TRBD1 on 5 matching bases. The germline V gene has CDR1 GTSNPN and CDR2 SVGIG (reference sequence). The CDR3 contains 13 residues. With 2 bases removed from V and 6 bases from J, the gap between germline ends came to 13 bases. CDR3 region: CAWSRGREAEAFF. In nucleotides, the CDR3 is TGTGCCTGGAGTCGGGGCAGGGAGGCTGAAGCTTTCTTT.

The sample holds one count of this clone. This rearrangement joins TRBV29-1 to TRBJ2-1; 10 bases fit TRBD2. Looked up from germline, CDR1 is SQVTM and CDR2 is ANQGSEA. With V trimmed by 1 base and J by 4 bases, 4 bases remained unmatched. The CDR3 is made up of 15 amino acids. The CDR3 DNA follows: TGCAGCGTTGAAGGGTTAGCGGGAGGTTACAATGAGCAGTTCTTC. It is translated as CSVEGLAGGYNEQFF.

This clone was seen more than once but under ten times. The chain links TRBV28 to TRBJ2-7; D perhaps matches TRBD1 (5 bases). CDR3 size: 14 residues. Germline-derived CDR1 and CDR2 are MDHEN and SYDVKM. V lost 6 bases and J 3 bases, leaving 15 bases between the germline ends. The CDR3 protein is CASSLSQGNYEQYF. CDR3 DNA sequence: TGTGCCAGCAGCCTTAGCCAGGGAAACTACGAGCAGTACTTC.

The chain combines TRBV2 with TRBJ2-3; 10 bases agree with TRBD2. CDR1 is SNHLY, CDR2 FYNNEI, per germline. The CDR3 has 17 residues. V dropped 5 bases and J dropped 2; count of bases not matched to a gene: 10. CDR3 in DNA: TGTGCCAGCAGTTTGCTTAGGCTAGCGGGGGTCACAGATACGCAGTATTTT. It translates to CASSLLRLAGVTDTQYF.

Written as DNA, the CDR3 is TGCGCCAGCAGCCCGACAGGGTGGGAAGCTTTCTTT. This translates into CASSPTGWEAFF. The chain uses TRBV4-1 and TRBJ1-1; TRBD1 agrees at 7 bases. The CDR3 has 12 amino acids. V was clipped by 4 bases and J by 8 bases; unmatched bases: 4. Germline V gives CDR1 MGHRA, CDR2 YSYEKL.

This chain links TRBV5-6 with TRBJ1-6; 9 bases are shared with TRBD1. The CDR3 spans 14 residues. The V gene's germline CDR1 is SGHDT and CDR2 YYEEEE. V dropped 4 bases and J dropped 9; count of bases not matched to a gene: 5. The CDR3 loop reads CASSPDRGSSPLHF. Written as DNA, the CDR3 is TGTGCCAGCAGCCCAGACAGGGGGAGTTCACCCCTCCACTTT.

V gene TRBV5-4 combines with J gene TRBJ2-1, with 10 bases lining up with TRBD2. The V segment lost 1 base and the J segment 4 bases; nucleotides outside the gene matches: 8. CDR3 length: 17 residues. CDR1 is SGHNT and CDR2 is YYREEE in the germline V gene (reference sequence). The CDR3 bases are TGTGCCAGCAGCTTGACCTCGCTAGCGGGAGATTACAATGAGCAGTTCTTC. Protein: CASSLTSLAGDYNEQFF.

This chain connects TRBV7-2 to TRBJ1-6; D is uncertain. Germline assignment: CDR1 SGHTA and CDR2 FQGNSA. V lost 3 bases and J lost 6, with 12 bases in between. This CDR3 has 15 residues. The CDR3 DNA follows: TGTGCCAGCAGCTTGAACGCCGTTAGTAATTCACCCCTCCACTTT. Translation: CASSLNAVSNSPLHF. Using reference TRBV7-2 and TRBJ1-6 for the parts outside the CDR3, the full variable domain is GAGVSQSPSNKVTEKGKDVELRCDPISGHTALYWYRQSLGQGLEFLIYFQGNSAPDKSGLPSDRFSAERTGGSVSTLTIQRTQQEDSAVYLCASSLNAVSNSPLHFGNGTRLTVT.

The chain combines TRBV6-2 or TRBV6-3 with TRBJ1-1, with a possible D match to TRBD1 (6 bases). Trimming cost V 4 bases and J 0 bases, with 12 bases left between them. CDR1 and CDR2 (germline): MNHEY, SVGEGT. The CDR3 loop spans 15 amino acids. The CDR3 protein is CASSSQQGLNTEAFF. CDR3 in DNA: TGTGCCAGCAGTTCACAACAGGGATTGAACACTGAAGCTTTCTTT.

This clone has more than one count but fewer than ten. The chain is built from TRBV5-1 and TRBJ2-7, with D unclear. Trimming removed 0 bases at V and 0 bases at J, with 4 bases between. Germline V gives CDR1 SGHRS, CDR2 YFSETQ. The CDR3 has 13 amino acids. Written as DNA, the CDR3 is TGCGCCAGCAGCTTGGCGAGCTCCTACGAGCAGTACTTC. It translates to CASSLASSYEQYF.

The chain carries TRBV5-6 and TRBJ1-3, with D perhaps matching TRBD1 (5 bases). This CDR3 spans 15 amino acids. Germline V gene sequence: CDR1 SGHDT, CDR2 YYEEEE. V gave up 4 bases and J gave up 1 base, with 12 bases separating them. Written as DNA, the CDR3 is TGTGCCAGCAGCCGACAGCCTAAGTCTGGAAACACCATATATTTT. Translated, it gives CASSRQPKSGNTIYF.

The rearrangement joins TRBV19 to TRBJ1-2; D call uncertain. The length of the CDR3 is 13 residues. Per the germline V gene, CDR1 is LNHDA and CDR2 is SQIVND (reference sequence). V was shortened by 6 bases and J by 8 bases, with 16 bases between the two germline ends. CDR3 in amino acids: CASSPPGRGGYTF. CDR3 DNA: TGTGCCAGTAGCCCACCAGGTCGAGGGGGCTACACCTTC.

The CDR3: CASSATGSANYGYTF. Written as DNA, the CDR3 is TGTGCCAGCAGCGCTACAGGGTCGGCTAACTATGGCTACACCTTC. The gene calls are TRBV2 and TRBJ1-2; TRBD1 is a possible D gene (6 bases). V lost 6 bases and J lost 0, with 14 bases in between. The CDR3 is 15 residues long. Germline lookup yields CDR1 SNHLY and CDR2 FYNNEI.

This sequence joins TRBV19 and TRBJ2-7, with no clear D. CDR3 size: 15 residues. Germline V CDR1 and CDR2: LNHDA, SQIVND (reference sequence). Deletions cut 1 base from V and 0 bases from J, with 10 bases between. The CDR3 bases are TGTGCCAGTAGTATAGCAGGCCAGAGCTCCTACGAGCAGTACTTC. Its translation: CASSIAGQSSYEQYF.

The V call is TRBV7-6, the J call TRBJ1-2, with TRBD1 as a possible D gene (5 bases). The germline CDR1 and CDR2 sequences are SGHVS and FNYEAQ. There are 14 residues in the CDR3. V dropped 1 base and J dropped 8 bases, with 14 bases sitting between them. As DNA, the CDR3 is TGTGCCAGCAGCTTAGTACGCGGGGGGGACGGCTACACCTTC. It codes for CASSLVRGGDGYTF.

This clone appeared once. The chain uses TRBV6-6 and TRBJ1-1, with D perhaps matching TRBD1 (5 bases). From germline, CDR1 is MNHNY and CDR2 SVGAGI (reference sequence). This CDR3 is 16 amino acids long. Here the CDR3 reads CAVGRGRVRGNTEAFF. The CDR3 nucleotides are TGTGCAGTCGGGAGGGGCCGTGTGCGGGGGAACACTGAAGCTTTCTTT.

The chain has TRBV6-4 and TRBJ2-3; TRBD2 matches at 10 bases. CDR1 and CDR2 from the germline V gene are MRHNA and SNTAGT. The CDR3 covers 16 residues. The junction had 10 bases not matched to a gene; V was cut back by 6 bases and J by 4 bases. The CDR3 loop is CASSPQRGGLSDTQYF. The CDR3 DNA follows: TGTGCCAGCAGCCCCCAGCGGGGGGGCCTGTCAGATACGCAGTATTTT.